Sequencing of this T cell receptor beta chain was carried out in a study of CD8 T cells in Susac syndrome. Across the whole study: Blood was drawn from Susac syndrome patients while they were therapy-naive, on corticosteroids, or on intravenous immunoglobulin alone.

Germline-derived CDR1 and CDR2 are SQVTM and ANQGSEA. CDR3 size: 18 residues. Reverse transcription used about 0.45 to 1 ug RNA and random hexamers. It was immunoSEQ multiplex PCR that amplified TCR beta CDR3 across 54 Vbeta and 13 Jbeta. Each CDR3 protein gets one entry after TCRdb re-called the immunoSEQ multiplex PCR reads with MiXCR. The table records about 190,000 distinct CDR3 sequences, around 93% of them present only once. Concerning this clonotype: A junction boundary mismatches the germline segment, possibly from a read error.

This sequence joins TRBV29-1 and TRBJ2-1; TRBD2 aligns across 13 bases. The sample comprised CD8+ T cells from PBMCs. The source of this sequence is a human donor with Susac syndrome. CDR3 sequence: CSGELAGGPRESYNEQFF. As DNA, the CDR3 is TGCAGCGGTGAACTAGCGGGAGGGCCTAGAGAGTCCTACAATGAGCAGTTCTTC.